This T cell receptor (beta chain) was profiled in a study of cytomegalovirus exposure and HLA in healthy donors. The repertoire was sequenced with immunoSEQ multiplex PCR; TCRdb's copy has only in-frame clones and lacks some. In the table there are about 95,000 clones, 75% to 90% of which are singletons. CDR1 is MNHNY, CDR2 SVGAGI, per germline (reference sequence). CDR3 length: 16 residues. V lost 2 bases, J lost 7 bases, and 11 bases stayed unmatched. In this sample, this clone turned up once. Its specificity is unknown. From the roughly 110-subject validation cohort, which was separate from the approximately 670-subject first cohort, the donors were drawn. Regarding the study as a whole: CMV antigen specificity of three CMV-associated chains was confirmed in vitro. For most TCR sequences rarity was the rule, although some public TCRs occurred in many donors.

The sequence was obtained from a young man in good health and CMV-seropositive. The V and J genes are TRBV6-6 and TRBJ2-1; 7 nucleotides match TRBD2. Sequencing input: PBMCs. The CDR3 spells CASSYLGDPGGNEQFF. In DNA form, the CDR3 reads TGTGCCAGCAGTTACCTGGGGGACCCCGGGGGGAATGAGCAGTTCTTC.